This T cell receptor beta chain was recorded in a study of T cells in Graves' hyperthyroidism and ophthalmopathy. Regions amplified from RNA transcripts were the TCR beta CDR3 regions. A set of HTBI primers served as the primers for a first-round RT-PCR of the TCR CDR3. TCRdb reanalysed the multiplex PCR reads using MiXCR and keeps one entry per CDR3 protein. The sample holds a few hundred thousand distinct CDR3 sequences, roughly 15% seen once. This CDR3 is built from 15 residues. Germline trimming cut 3 bases from V and 6 bases from J; bases unmatched to any gene: 11. CDR1 MGHDK and CDR2 SYGVNS come from the germline V gene. Patients affected by ophthalmopathy presented a Clinical Activity Score of at least 3, a NOSPECS grade of at least 4, and disease duration below 3 months. Exclusion criteria comprised uncontrolled infection, other autoimmune disease, pregnancy or lactation.

The rearrangement links TRBV25-1 to TRBJ2-7, with 7 positions matching TRBD1. Sequencing was carried out using blood. This receptor was obtained from a middle-aged woman with Graves' ophthalmopathy. The CDR3 sequence is CASSDDREKTCEQYF. CDR3 coding DNA: TGTGCCAGCAGTGACGACAGGGAGAAGACCTGCGAGCAGTACTTC.